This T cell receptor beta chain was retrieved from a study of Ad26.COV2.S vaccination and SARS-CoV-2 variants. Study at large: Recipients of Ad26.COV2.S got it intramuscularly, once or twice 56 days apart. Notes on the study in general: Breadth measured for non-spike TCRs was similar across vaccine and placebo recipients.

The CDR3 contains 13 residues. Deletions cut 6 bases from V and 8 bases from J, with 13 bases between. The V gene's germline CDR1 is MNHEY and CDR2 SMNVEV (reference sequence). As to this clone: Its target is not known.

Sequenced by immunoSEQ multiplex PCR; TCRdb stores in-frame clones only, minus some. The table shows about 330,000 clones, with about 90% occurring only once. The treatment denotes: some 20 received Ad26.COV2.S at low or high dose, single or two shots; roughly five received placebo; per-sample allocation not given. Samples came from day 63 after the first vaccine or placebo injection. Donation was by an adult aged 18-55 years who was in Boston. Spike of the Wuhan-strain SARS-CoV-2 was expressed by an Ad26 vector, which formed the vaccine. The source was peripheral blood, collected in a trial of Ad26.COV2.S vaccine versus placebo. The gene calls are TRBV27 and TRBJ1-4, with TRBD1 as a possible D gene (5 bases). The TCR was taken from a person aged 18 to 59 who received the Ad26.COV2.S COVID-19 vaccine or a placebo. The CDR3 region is CASSSEGAEKLFF. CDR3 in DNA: TGTGCCAGCAGCTCCGAAGGGGCAGAAAAACTGTTTTTT.